The 19 T cell receptor beta chains below come from one sample, sequenced in a study of cytomegalovirus exposure and HLA in healthy donors. PCR was performed using 60 Vbeta and 13 Jbeta primers. The method was immunoSEQ multiplex PCR; TCRdb's version includes in-frame clones alone and lacks a portion of them. The sample has 200,000 or so clones, less than 90% seen once. Input material: PBMCs. The receptors come from a boy between 5 and 17 years old in good health and CMV-seronegative.

V and J are TRBV7-9 and TRBJ1-6, with 8 bases fitting TRBD1. This CDR3 spans 14 amino acids. Germline V gene data show CDR1 as SEHNR and CDR2 as FQNEAQ (reference sequence). The V gene end was trimmed by 5 bases and the J gene end by 8 bases; junction bases not matched to a gene: 5. In DNA form, the CDR3 reads TGTGCCAGCAGCCAAGGGACAGGCCATTCACCCCTCCACTTT. As protein: CASSQGTGHSPLHF. Drawing the rest from reference TRBV7-9 and TRBJ1-6, the complete variable domain is DTGVSQNPRHKITKRGQNVTFRCDPISEHNRLYWYRQTLGQGPEFLTYFQNEAQLEKSRLLSDRFSAERPKGSFSTLEIQRTEQGDSAMYLCASSQGTGHSPLHFGNGTRLTVT.

This clone showed up just a few times. The chain links TRBV5-6 to TRBJ1-5, with D perhaps matching TRBD1 (5 bases). Trimming shortened V by 0 bases and J by 1 base, and 14 bases separated the two germline ends. The CDR3 contains 17 residues. Germline values: CDR1 SGHDT, CDR2 YYEEEE. The CDR3 protein is CASSLESGAQSNQPQHF. CDR3 nucleotides: TGTGCCAGCAGCTTGGAGAGCGGGGCGCAGAGCAATCAGCCCCAGCATTTT.

V gene TRBV9 combines with J gene TRBJ2-3; TRBD2 is a possible D gene (5 bases). Trimming took off 0 bases at V and 6 bases at J, with 17 bases between the two ends. CDR3 size: 16 residues. Germline CDR1 and CDR2: SGDLS and YYNGEE. CDR3 nucleotide sequence: TGTGCCAGCAGCGTAGAAGCCAGCGGCCCTACCGATACGCAGTATTTT. Amino acid sequence: CASSVEASGPTDTQYF.

The genes are TRBV27 and TRBJ1-4; possibly TRBD1 for D (6 bases). V was pared by 5 bases and J by 6 bases, with 16 bases between. Germline V gene sequence: CDR1 MNHEY, CDR2 SMNVEV (reference sequence). This CDR3 has 15 amino acids. The CDR3 spells CASSPRQAGDEKLFF. CDR3 nucleotides: TGTGCCAGCAGTCCGCGACAGGCAGGGGATGAAAAACTGTTTTTT.

This chain links TRBV5-6 with TRBJ1-2, with TRBD1 matching over 7 bases. Germline assignment: CDR1 SGHDT and CDR2 YYEEEE. This CDR3 is 13 amino acids long. Trimming at V came to 4 bases and at J to 14 bases, leaving 14 bases not matched to a gene. CDR3: CASSDRTGISRTF. Here the CDR3 DNA reads TGTGCCAGCAGCGACCGGACAGGAATCTCAAGGACCTTC.

The J gene is TRBJ1-1, the V gene TRBV19; TRBD1 agrees at 11 bases. V lost 4 bases, J lost 4 bases, and 11 bases stayed unmatched. There are 17 residues in the CDR3. The germline V gene has CDR1 LNHDA and CDR2 SQIVND (reference sequence). The CDR3, as DNA: TGTGCCAGTAGTACCAGGACAGGGGGCGCGGGGGGCACTGAAGCTTTCTTT. Its protein product is CASSTRTGGAGGTEAFF.

This clone has just a few counts. The chain combines TRBV27 with TRBJ2-7; TRBD1 aligns across 9 bases. Germline lookup yields CDR1 MNHEY and CDR2 SMNVEV (reference sequence). The J segment lost 7 bases and the V segment lost 3 bases, leaving 7 bases of the junction unmatched. This CDR3 has 14 amino acids. The CDR3 DNA reads TGTGCCAGCAGTTTCGTACAGGGGGCGGGTGAGCAGTACTTC. This gives the protein CASSFVQGAGEQYF.

This clone occurred once. V usage is TRBV7-9 and J usage is TRBJ2-5, with TRBD1 matching over 7 bases. Looked up from germline, CDR1 is SEHNR and CDR2 is FQNEAQ (reference sequence). J was trimmed by 6 bases and V by 10 bases; bases with no gene match: 14. The CDR3 has 14 amino acids. The CDR3 reads CATPTGYSGQTQYF. Written as DNA, the CDR3 is TGTGCCACCCCGACAGGGTACAGCGGTCAGACCCAGTACTTC.

This chain uses TRBV19 with TRBJ2-2, with D perhaps TRBD1 (6 bases). Per germline, CDR1 LNHDA and CDR2 SQIVND (reference sequence). The CDR3 covers 12 residues. V was shortened by 4 bases and J by 6 bases, with 6 bases between the two germline ends. CDR3 DNA: TGTGCCAGTAGTAACAGGGCCGGGGAGCTGTTTTTT. This encodes CASSNRAGELFF. The full variable domain, its missing parts supplied by reference TRBV19 and TRBJ2-2, is DGGITQSPKYLFRKEGQNVTLSCEQNLNHDAMYWYRQDPGQGLRLIYYSQIVNDFQKGDIAEGYSVSREKKESFPLTVTSAQKNPTAFYLCASSNRAGELFFGEGSRLTVL.

About this clone: Additional DNA sequences in this sample encode the identical CDR3. This chain uses TRBV7-2 with TRBJ2-6; a weak D match, TRBD2 (6 bases). Deletions cut 3 bases from V and 3 bases from J, with 9 bases between. The germline gives CDR1 SGHTA, CDR2 FQGNSA. This CDR3 spans 15 amino acids. The CDR3 reads CASSLGGSGANVLTF. The CDR3 DNA sequence: TGTGCCAGCAGCTTGGGGGGTAGTGGGGCCAACGTCCTGACTTTC.

The chain combines TRBV4-3 with TRBJ2-7; TRBD1 might be the D (5 bases). V lost 7 bases, J lost 1 base, and 23 bases lay in between. The CDR3 is made up of 17 amino acids. The V gene's germline CDR1 is LGHNA and CDR2 YSLEER. CDR3 sequence: CASISPLGAEDSYEQYF. The DNA for the CDR3 is TGCGCCAGCATTTCCCCCCTTGGGGCAGAGGATTCCTACGAGCAGTACTTC.

This clone was seen more than once but under ten times. The gene calls are TRBV6-1 and TRBJ2-7, with D perhaps matching TRBD1 (6 bases). Looked up from germline, CDR1 is MNHNS and CDR2 is SASEGT. The CDR3 sequence is 12 residues long. V was clipped by 3 bases and J by 11 bases, with 14 bases between them. Here the CDR3 reads CASSEGATPKYF. DNA for the CDR3: TGTGCCAGCAGTGAGGGGGCAACGCCGAAGTACTTC.

This clone appeared a few times. The chain recombines TRBV29-1 with TRBJ2-7; no clear D gene. The germline V and J ends were trimmed by 3 bases and 3 bases, with 9 bases remaining between them. Germline CDR1 SQVTM, CDR2 ANQGSEA. This CDR3 spans 12 amino acids. CDR3 in DNA: TGCAGCGTTGATTTGGGCAGCTACGAGCAGTACTTC. Translation: CSVDLGSYEQYF.

DNA of the CDR3: TGTGCCAGCAGCTTAGGGGTGAGAGGCCTAAGTCCTGAAGCTTTCTTT. This translates into CASSLGVRGLSPEAFF. The V gene is TRBV7-9, the J gene TRBJ1-1; D remains unclear. In germline, CDR1 is SEHNR, CDR2 FQNEAQ (reference sequence). CDR3 length: 16 residues. V was shortened by 1 base and J by 6 bases, with 18 bases between the two germline ends.

This chain connects TRBV6-5 to TRBJ2-7; TRBD1 matches at 9 bases. Germline V gene sequence: CDR1 MNHEY, CDR2 SVGAGI. The J segment lost 6 bases and the V segment lost 6 bases, leaving 9 bases of the junction unmatched. The CDR3 loop spans 14 amino acids. In nucleotides, the CDR3 is TGTGCCAGCAGCCCACGGGGACAGGGAAGCGAGCAGTACTTC. Its protein product is CASSPRGQGSEQYF.

The V call is TRBV5-1, the J call TRBJ2-7; D may be TRBD2 (6 bases). Deletions cut 8 bases from V and 1 base from J, with 19 bases between. The germline V gene encodes CDR1 SGHRS and CDR2 YFSETQ. This CDR3 spans 15 amino acids. The CDR3 nucleotides read TGCGCCAGTTCCCCGCTAGCGCAAGAATCCTACGAGCAGTACTTC. As protein: CASSPLAQESYEQYF.

The chain carries TRBV11-2 and TRBJ2-7; 10 bases align to TRBD2. Per germline, CDR1 SGHAT and CDR2 FQNNGV. Trimming cost V 4 bases and J 2 bases; bases outside gene matches: 8. The CDR3 contains 16 residues. This CDR3 is CASSSREAGGPYEQYF. CDR3 in DNA: TGTGCCAGCAGCTCCCGGGAAGCGGGAGGGCCCTACGAGCAGTACTTC.

The chain uses TRBV30 and TRBJ2-3; a possible D gene is TRBD1 (6 bases). CDR3 length: 16 amino acids. Trimming took off 0 bases at V and 5 bases at J, with 18 bases between the two ends. In germline, CDR1 is GTSNPN, CDR2 SVGIG (reference sequence). DNA for the CDR3: TGTGCCTGGAGTGTACAGCCACAGGGTATCGGAGATACGCAGTATTTT. This encodes CAWSVQPQGIGDTQYF.

The chain combines TRBV18 with TRBJ1-2, with 7 bases fitting TRBD1. CDR3 length equals 14 residues. Germline V CDR1 and CDR2: KGHSH, LQKENI. The ends lost 4 bases at V and 7 bases at J; junction bases unmatched: 9. CDR3 DNA: TGTGCCAGCTCACGGCGGGACAGTAGTGCTGGCTACACCTTC. It encodes CASSRRDSSAGYTF. The full variable domain, rest sourced from reference TRBV18 and TRBJ1-2, is NAGVMQNPRHLVRRRGQEARLRCSPMKGHSHVYWYRQLPEEGLKFMVYLQKENIIDESGMPKERFSAEFPKEGPSILRIQQVVRGDSAAYFCASSRRDSSAGYTFGSGTRLTVV.